Each of the 20 T cell receptor beta chains below was sequenced from the same sample in a study of identical twins. TCRdb re-derived calls from the 5' RACE reads in MiXCR, one entry per CDR3 protein. The table includes under 300,000 distinct CDR3 sequences, roughly an eighth detected once. The specimen was memory (CD45RO+) T cells sorted from blood. These TCRs come from a woman between 18 and 29 years old in good health.

This clonotype occurred a few times. This chain connects TRBV5-5 to TRBJ2-3; 7 nucleotides line up with TRBD1. Trimming at V came to 3 bases and at J to 2 bases, leaving 9 bases not matched to a gene. This CDR3 comprises 16 residues. Germline V gene lookup returns CDR1 SGHKS and CDR2 YYEKEE (reference sequence). Written as DNA, the CDR3 is TGTGCCAGCAGCTCCGGGACAGCCTTCTCCACAGATACGCAGTATTTT. Protein: CASSSGTAFSTDTQYF.

V gene TRBV12-3 or TRBV12-4 combines with J gene TRBJ2-5; D ambiguous. This CDR3 contains 11 residues. V lost 5 bases, J lost 13 bases, and 14 bases lay in between. The CDR3 region is CASSRLGSLYF. In DNA, the CDR3 is TGTGCCAGCAGTCGCCTAGGGTCTTTGTACTTC.

This chain connects TRBV6-2 or TRBV6-3 to TRBJ2-1; 16 bases match TRBD2. Germline CDR1 is MNHEY and CDR2 is SVGEGT. The junction had 2 bases not matched to a gene; V was cut back by 8 bases and J by 7 bases. The CDR3 consists of 14 residues. The CDR3 DNA follows: TGTGCCAGCGGGACTAGCGGGAGGGGGAATGAGCAGTTCTTC. The encoded protein is CASGTSGRGNEQFF.

Only a few counts were recorded for this clonotype. V is TRBV30 and J is TRBJ1-4; no clear D gene. Germline lookup yields CDR1 GTSNPN and CDR2 SVGIG (reference sequence). Trimming pared 1 base from V and 7 bases from J, leaving 10 bases between. The CDR3 has 13 residues. CDR3 coding DNA: TGTGCCTGGAGTGAAGGTAGTAGTGAAAAACTGTTTTTT. This encodes CAWSEGSSEKLFF.

This chain joins TRBV27 and TRBJ1-2, with a possible D match to TRBD1 (5 bases). Germline CDR1 reads MNHEY; CDR2 reads SMNVEV (reference sequence). CDR3 length: 14 amino acids. V gave up 7 bases and J gave up 0 bases, with 12 bases separating them. The CDR3 nucleotides are TGTGCCAGCATGCCTATGGGACCTAACTATGGCTACACCTTC. This sequence encodes CASMPMGPNYGYTF.

This clonotype showed up just a few times. The rearrangement links TRBV2 to TRBJ2-7; D might be TRBD1 (5 bases). The CDR3 has 11 amino acids. Germline values: CDR1 SNHLY, CDR2 FYNNEI. V lost 10 bases to trimming and J lost 3 bases, with 10 bases between them. The CDR3 is CATRQGYEQYF. The CDR3 nucleotides are TGTGCCACCAGGCAGGGCTACGAGCAGTACTTC.

The chain couples TRBV3-1 to TRBJ2-2; weak D call: TRBD2 (6 bases). V was shortened by 1 base and J by 0 bases, with 12 bases between the two germline ends. Germline V gives CDR1 LGHDT, CDR2 YNNKEL (reference sequence). This CDR3 has 17 amino acids. The CDR3 region is CASSQVLAETNTGELFF. CDR3 coding DNA: TGTGCCAGCAGCCAAGTTTTAGCGGAAACGAACACCGGGGAGCTGTTTTTT.

The chain couples TRBV7-2 to TRBJ2-3, with 11 bases identical to TRBD2. Per the germline V gene, CDR1 is SGHTA and CDR2 is FQGNSA. J lost 6 bases, V lost 0 bases, and 11 bases had no gene match. The CDR3 is made up of 18 amino acids. The CDR3 nucleotides read TGTGCCAGCAGCTTAGCCATCTTAGCGGGAGGGCCAACGGATACGCAGTATTTT. This encodes CASSLAILAGGPTDTQYF.

The chain recombines TRBV7-2 with TRBJ1-5, with TRBD1 matching over 9 bases. After removal of 4 bases from V and 1 base from J, the junction contained 8 bases not matched to a gene. Germline CDR1 reads SGHTA; CDR2 reads FQGNSA. The CDR3 covers 17 residues. The CDR3 bases are TGTGCCAGCAGCTCCGGGACAGGGATCCGGAGCAATCAGCCCCAGCATTTT. This sequence encodes CASSSGTGIRSNQPQHF.

This clonotype was seen only a few times. The chain employs TRBV20-1 and TRBJ2-1; a weak D match, TRBD1 (5 bases). Germline lookup yields CDR1 DFQATT and CDR2 SNEGSKA (reference sequence). This CDR3 spans 13 amino acids. Between the trimmed V and J ends, which lost 6 bases and 5 bases, there was a span of 14 bases. The CDR3 reads CSAPKGIDNEQFF. The CDR3 coding sequence is TGCAGTGCACCCAAGGGGATCGACAATGAGCAGTTCTTC.

This clonotype was found a few times. The chain employs TRBV6-5 and TRBJ2-5, with D hard to call. The V and J ends lost 3 bases and 6 bases respectively, with 5 bases between them. Germline V gene lookup returns CDR1 MNHEY and CDR2 SVGAGI. This CDR3 has 11 amino acids. CDR3 coding DNA: TGTGCCAGCAGTTATGGTCAGACCCAGTACTTC. This codes for CASSYGQTQYF.

This clonotype was counted many times. V is TRBV5-1 and J is TRBJ2-1; D unresolved. Germline values: CDR1 SGHRS, CDR2 YFSETQ. This CDR3 contains 13 residues. V was cut by 0 bases and J by 6 bases, with 7 bases left in between. CDR3 DNA: TGCGCCAGCAGCTTGGCACTGATCAATGAGCAGTTCTTC. Translation: CASSLALINEQFF.

This clonotype was seen once. The V call is TRBV6-1, the J call TRBJ2-2; D is undetermined. V lost 7 bases to trimming and J lost 4 bases, with 13 bases between them. CDR1 and CDR2 from the germline V gene are MNHNS and SASEGT. The CDR3 totals 14 residues. The CDR3 nucleotides read TGTGCCAGCACCGAAATCGGCCGCACCGGGGAGCTGTTTTTT. It yields the protein CASTEIGRTGELFF.

This clonotype turned up a few times. The V gene is TRBV5-1, the J gene TRBJ1-1; D not resolved. Germline V gene data show CDR1 as SGHRS and CDR2 as YFSETQ. The CDR3 has 13 residues. V was clipped by 4 bases and J by 4 bases, with 11 bases between them. The CDR3 loop reads CASSQDWSTEAFF. In DNA, the CDR3 is TGCGCCAGCAGCCAAGATTGGAGCACTGAAGCTTTCTTT.

This clonotype was counted between two and nine times. The chain has TRBV20-1 and TRBJ1-2; D gene uncertain. The CDR3 extends over 12 amino acids. Germline lookup yields CDR1 DFQATT and CDR2 SNEGSKA (reference sequence). V was shortened by 3 bases and J by 3 bases, with 8 bases between the two germline ends. Here the CDR3 DNA reads TGCAGTGCTAGTCCCTCTGACTATGGCTACACCTTC. Residues: CSASPSDYGYTF.

This clonotype came up many times. This chain uses TRBV4-3 with TRBJ2-2; 7 nucleotides line up with TRBD2. There are 19 residues in the CDR3. The V gene's germline CDR1 is LGHNA and CDR2 YSLEER. V trimming: 1 base; J trimming: 1 base; junction bases outside the gene matches: 12. In DNA form, the CDR3 reads TGCGCCAGCAGCCAAGGGGGGTGGGGCGGGAGAGGGAACACCGGGGAGCTGTTTTTT. Amino acid sequence: CASSQGGWGGRGNTGELFF.

This clonotype has at least ten counts. The V gene is TRBV12-3 or TRBV12-4, the J gene TRBJ2-1, with D possibly TRBD2 on 6 matching bases. V dropped 2 bases and J dropped 0 bases, with 14 bases sitting between them. There are 17 residues in the CDR3. The CDR3 DNA follows: TGTGCCAGCAGTTTATACGGGCGGGGAGGCTCCTACAATGAGCAGTTCTTC. Residues: CASSLYGRGGSYNEQFF.

V is TRBV20-1 and J is TRBJ2-3; 7 bases map to TRBD2. V shed 5 bases, J shed 5 bases, and the junction held 4 bases outside the gene matches. CDR1 and CDR2 from the germline V gene are DFQATT and SNEGSKA (reference sequence). The CDR3 totals 12 residues. CDR3 bases: TGCAGTGCTGGGGAGGGCCGAGATACGCAGTATTTT. This translates into CSAGEGRDTQYF.

This clonotype was counted a few times. CDR3 coding DNA: TGTGCCAGCAGTGCCGCGGGGGCCAGGGGAGAGACCCAGTACTTC. Translated: CASSAAGARGETQYF. The rearrangement links TRBV2 to TRBJ2-5; TRBD2 might be the D (7 bases). In germline, CDR1 is SNHLY, CDR2 FYNNEI. V lost 4 bases and J 4 bases, leaving 16 bases between the germline ends. There are 15 residues in the CDR3.

This clonotype occurred many times. The chain has TRBV10-3 and TRBJ1-5; possibly TRBD1 for D (5 bases). The CDR3 is 15 residues long. Germline lookup yields CDR1 ENHRY and CDR2 SYGVKD. Trimming took off 0 bases at V and 7 bases at J, with 13 bases between the two ends. The CDR3, as DNA: TGTGCCATCAGTGAGTCAGCAGGGAGGAACCAGCCCCAGCATTTT. This sequence encodes CAISESAGRNQPQHF.